A selection of T cell receptor beta chains follows, all from one sample in a study of shared clonotypes between healthy human individuals. Libraries were prepared by immunoSEQ multiplex PCR; TCRdb keeps only in-frame clonotypes and omits some of them. This sample yields about 1.9 million clones, of which over 85% are seen a single time; around 1.7% belongs to the top ten. The sequencing sample was made of naive CD8+ T cells from PBMCs. These receptors were obtained from a man between 18 and 29 years old in good health. Some clones in this sample may be carry-over from other donors' samples. CDR3s include the opening cysteine and the closing phenylalanine or tryptophan. Fields, in order: V gene, J gene, CDR3 length, CDR3 protein.

TRBV5-1	TRBJ1-1	14	CASSQTGTALEAFF
TRBV30	TRBJ1-2	14	CAWSPPGTGVGYTF
TRBV7-6	TRBJ2-7	14	CASSSPQGGHEQYF
TRBV29-1	TRBJ2-7	13	CSVAGTVSYEQYF
TRBV28	TRBJ2-2	17	CASSNLGLAANTGELFF
TRBV11-2	TRBJ2-5	16	CASSFQGVLARETQYF
TRBV7-3	TRBJ1-2	14	CASSPGPPGGGYTF
TRBV9	TRBJ2-1	13	CASSVSGGNEQFF
TRBV13	TRBJ1-6	19	CASRYTTEVKSSYNSPLHF
TRBV19	TRBJ2-7	15	CASSIGAVSTYEQYF
TRBV28	TRBJ2-1	14	CASSFRGARNEQFF
TRBV7-9	TRBJ2-5	15	CASSLVLAAKETQYF
TRBV19	TRBJ2-7	15	CASSPPGRKGYEQYF
TRBV30	TRBJ1-2	15	CAWQGVEATNYGYTF
TRBV18	TRBJ1-4	14	CASSPQRGSEKLFF
TRBV7-3	TRBJ2-3	15	CASSRTSAQADTQYF
TRBV5-1	TRBJ2-7	14	CASSLRDHLYEQYF
TRBV19	TRBJ1-5	15	CASSLLDRGNQPQHF
TRBV15	TRBJ2-1	17	CATSSDYGTGGWGEQFF
TRBV30	TRBJ2-3	18	CAWSGYEGLAGSVDTQYF
TRBV28	TRBJ2-7	15	CASSLSGQGFYEQYF
TRBV28	TRBJ2-2	17	CASSLDVGGRGTGELFF
TRBV9	TRBJ2-3	16	CASSATTFSSTDTQYF
TRBV9	TRBJ2-3	17	CANITGTSGTSTDTQYF
TRBV14	TRBJ2-7	13	CASRPTGLYEQYF
TRBV6-5	TRBJ2-5	15	CASSRDRGQGETQYF
TRBV9	TRBJ2-1	17	CASSVRTSGAGWDEQFF
TRBV14	TRBJ2-3	15	CASSHGQTYTDTQYF